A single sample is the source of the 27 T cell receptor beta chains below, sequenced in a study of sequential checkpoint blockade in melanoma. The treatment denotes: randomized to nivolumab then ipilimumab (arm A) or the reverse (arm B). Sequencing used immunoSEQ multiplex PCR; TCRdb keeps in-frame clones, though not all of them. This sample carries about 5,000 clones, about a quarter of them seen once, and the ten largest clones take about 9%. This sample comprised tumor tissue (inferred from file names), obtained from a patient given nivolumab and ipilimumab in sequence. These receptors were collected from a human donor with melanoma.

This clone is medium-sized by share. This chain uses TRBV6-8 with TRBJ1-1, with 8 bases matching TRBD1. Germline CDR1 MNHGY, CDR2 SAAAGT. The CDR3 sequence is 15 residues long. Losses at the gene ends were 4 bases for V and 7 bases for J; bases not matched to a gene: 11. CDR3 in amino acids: CASSSKRQGKHEAFF. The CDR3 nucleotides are TGTGCCAGCAGTTCTAAGAGACAGGGGAAGCATGAAGCTTTCTTT.

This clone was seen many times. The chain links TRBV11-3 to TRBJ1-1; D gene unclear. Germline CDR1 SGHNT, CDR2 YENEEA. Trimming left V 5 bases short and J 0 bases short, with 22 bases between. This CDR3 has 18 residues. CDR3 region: CASSQRITVEGVNTEAFF. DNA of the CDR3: TGTGCCAGCAGCCAAAGGATTACAGTTGAGGGAGTGAACACTGAAGCTTTCTTT.

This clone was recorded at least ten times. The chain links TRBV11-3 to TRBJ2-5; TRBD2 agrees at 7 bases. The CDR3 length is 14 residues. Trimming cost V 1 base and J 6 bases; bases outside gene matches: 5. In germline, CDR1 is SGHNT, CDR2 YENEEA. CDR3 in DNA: TGTGCCAGCAGCTTAGTAACTAGCGTGAAGACCCAGTACTTC. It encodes CASSLVTSVKTQYF.

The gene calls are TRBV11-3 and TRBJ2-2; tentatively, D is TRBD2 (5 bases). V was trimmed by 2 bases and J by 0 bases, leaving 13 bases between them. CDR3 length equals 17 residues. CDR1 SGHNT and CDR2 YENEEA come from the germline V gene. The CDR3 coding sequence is TGTGCCAGCAGCTTAAACGTGAGACTAACGAACACCGGGGAGCTGTTTTTT. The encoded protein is CASSLNVRLTNTGELFF.

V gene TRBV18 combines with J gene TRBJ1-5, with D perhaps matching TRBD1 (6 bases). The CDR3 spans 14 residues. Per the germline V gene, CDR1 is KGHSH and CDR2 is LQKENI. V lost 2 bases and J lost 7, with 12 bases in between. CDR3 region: CASSPTGLGQPQHF. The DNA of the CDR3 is TGTGCCAGCTCACCAACAGGGTTAGGGCAGCCCCAGCATTTT.

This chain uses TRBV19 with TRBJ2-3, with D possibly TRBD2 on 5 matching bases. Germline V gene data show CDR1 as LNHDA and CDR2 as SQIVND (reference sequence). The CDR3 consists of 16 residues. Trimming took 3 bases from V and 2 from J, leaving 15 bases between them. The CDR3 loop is CASSILAPQNTDTQYF. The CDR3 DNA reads TGTGCCAGTAGTATTCTAGCCCCACAGAACACAGATACGCAGTATTTT.

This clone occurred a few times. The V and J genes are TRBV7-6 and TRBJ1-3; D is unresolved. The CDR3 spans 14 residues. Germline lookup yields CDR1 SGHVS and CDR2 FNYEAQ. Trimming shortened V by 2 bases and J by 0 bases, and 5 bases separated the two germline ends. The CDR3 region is CASSLTFSGNTIYF. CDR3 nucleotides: TGTGCCAGCAGCTTAACGTTCTCTGGAAACACCATATATTTT.

The CDR3 loop reads CASSPGELEGNQPQHF. The CDR3 bases are TGTGCCAGCTCACCAGGGGAGCTGGAAGGCAATCAGCCCCAGCATTTT. This chain uses TRBV18 with TRBJ1-5; D is unresolved. The CDR3 has 16 residues. Between the trimmed V and J ends, which lost 2 bases and 2 bases, there was a span of 13 bases. Germline CDR1 and CDR2: KGHSH and LQKENI.

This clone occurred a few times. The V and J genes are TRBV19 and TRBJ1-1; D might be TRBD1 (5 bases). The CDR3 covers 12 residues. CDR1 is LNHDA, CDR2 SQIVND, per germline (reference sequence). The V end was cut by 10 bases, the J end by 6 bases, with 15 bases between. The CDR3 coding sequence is TGTGCCACCTTAGACCCGGGGGCTGAAGCTTTCTTT. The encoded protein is CATLDPGAEAFF.

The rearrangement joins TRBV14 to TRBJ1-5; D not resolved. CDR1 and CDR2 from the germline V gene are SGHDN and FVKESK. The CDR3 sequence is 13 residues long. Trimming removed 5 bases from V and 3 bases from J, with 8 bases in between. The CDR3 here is CASSSSPNQPQHF. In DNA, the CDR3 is TGTGCCAGCAGCTCCAGCCCCAATCAGCCCCAGCATTTT.

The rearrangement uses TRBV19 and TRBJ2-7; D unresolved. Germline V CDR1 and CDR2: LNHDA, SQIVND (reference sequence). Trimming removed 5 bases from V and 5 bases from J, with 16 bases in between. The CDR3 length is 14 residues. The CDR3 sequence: CASSPQGFSHEQYF. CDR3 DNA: TGTGCCAGTAGTCCCCAAGGATTCAGCCACGAGCAGTACTTC.

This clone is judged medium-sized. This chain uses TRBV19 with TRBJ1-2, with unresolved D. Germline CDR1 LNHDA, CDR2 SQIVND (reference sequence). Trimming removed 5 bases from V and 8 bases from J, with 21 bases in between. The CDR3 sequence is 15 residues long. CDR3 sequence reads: CASSERWRSQEGYTF. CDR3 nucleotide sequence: TGTGCCAGTAGTGAGAGATGGAGGAGCCAGGAGGGCTACACCTTC.

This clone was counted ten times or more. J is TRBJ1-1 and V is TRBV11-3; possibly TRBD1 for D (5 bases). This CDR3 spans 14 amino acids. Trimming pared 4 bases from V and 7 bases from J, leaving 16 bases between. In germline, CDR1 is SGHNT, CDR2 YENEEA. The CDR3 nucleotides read TGTGCCAGCAGCTCCGGCGGGGGGTGGAGTGAAGCTTTCTTT. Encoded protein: CASSSGGGWSEAFF.

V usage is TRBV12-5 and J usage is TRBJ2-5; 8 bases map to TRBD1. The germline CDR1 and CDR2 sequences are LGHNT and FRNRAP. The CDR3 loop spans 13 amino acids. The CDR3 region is CASRYTGGETQYF. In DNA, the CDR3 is TGTGCCAGCCGATATACAGGGGGGGAGACCCAGTACTTC.

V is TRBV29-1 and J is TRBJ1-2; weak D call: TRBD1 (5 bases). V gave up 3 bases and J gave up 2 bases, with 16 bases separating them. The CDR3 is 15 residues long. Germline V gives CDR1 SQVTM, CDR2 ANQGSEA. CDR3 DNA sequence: TGCAGCGTTGAGGGTTGGGGCTCCAAAAACTATGGCTACACCTTC. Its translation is CSVEGWGSKNYGYTF.

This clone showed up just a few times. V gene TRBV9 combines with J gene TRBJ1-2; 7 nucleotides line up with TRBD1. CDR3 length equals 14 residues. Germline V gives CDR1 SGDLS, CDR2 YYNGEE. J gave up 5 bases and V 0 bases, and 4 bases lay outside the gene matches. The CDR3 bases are TGTGCCAGCAGCGTAGTAGGGGGCGGATATGGCTACACCTTC. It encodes CASSVVGGGYGYTF.

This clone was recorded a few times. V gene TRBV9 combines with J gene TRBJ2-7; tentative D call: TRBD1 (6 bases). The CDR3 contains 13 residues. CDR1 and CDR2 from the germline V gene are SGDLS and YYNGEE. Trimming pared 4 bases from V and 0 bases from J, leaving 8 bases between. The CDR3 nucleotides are TGTGCCAGCAGCCCGGGACACTCCTACGAGCAGTACTTC. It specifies CASSPGHSYEQYF.

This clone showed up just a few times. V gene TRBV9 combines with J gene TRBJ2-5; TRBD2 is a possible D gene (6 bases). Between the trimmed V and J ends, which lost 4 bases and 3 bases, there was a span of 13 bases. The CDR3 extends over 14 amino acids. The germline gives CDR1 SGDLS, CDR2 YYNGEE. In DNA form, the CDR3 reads TGTGCCAGCAGCCCCGGGACTCTGAAAGAGACCCAGTACTTC. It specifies CASSPGTLKETQYF. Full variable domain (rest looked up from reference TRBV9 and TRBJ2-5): DSGVTQTPKHLITATGQRVTLRCSPRSGDLSVYWYQQSLDQGLQFLIQYYNGEERAKGNILERFSAQQFPDLHSELNLSSLELGDSALYFCASSPGTLKETQYFGPGTRLLVL.

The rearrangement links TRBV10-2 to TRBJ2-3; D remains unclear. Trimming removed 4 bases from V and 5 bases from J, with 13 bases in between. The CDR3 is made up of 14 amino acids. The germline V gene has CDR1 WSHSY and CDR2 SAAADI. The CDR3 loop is CASSGAGEVDTQYF. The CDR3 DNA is TGCGCCAGCAGTGGGGCTGGGGAAGTAGATACGCAGTATTTT.

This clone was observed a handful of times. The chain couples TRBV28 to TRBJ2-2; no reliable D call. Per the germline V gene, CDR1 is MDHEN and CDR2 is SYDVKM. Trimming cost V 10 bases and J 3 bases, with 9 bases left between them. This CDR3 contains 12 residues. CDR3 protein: CAMGSHTGELFF. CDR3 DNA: TGTGCCATGGGGTCACACACCGGGGAGCTGTTTTTT.

The CDR3 coding sequence is TGCGCCAGCAGCTTAAACAGGGGGCCCTACGAGCAGTACTTC. Translating it yields CASSLNRGPYEQYF. The J gene is TRBJ2-7, the V gene TRBV5-1, with TRBD1 matching over 9 bases. The CDR3 runs to 14 residues. Looked up from germline, CDR1 is SGHRS and CDR2 is YFSETQ. V lost 2 bases, J lost 2 bases, and 2 bases stayed unmatched. Based on the CDR3 plus reference TRBV5-1 and TRBJ2-7, the full variable domain is KAGVTQTPRYLIKTRGQQVTLSCSPISGHRSVSWYQQTPGQGLQFLFEYFSETQRNKGNFPGRFSGRQFSNSRSEMNVSTLELGDSALYLCASSLNRGPYEQYFGPGTRLTVT.

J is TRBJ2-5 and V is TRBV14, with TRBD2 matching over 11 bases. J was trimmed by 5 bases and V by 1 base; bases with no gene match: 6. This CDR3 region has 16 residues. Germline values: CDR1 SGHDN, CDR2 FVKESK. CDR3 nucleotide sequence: TGTGCCAGCAGCCAAGTTGTACTAGCGGGAGCTGAGACCCAGTACTTC. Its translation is CASSQVVLAGAETQYF.

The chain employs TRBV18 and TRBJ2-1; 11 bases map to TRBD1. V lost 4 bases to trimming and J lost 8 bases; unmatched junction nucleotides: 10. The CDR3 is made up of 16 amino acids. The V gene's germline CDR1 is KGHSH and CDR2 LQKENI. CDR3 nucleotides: TGTGCCAGCTCACTCCTCCGGACAGGGGGCGAGGATGAGCAGTTCTTC. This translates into CASSLLRTGGEDEQFF.

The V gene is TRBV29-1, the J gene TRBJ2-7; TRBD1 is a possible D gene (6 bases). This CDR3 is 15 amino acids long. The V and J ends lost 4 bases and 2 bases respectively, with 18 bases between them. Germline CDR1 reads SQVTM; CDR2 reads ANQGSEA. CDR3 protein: CSVGGTPNTAYEQYF. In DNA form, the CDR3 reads TGCAGCGTTGGGGGGACACCTAATACCGCCTACGAGCAGTACTTC.

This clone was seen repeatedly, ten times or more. The CDR3 region has the DNA TGTGCCAGCAGCGTCTTAAGGAGGGATACGCAGTATTTT. Translated, it gives CASSVLRRDTQYF. V gene TRBV9 combines with J gene TRBJ2-3; tentative D call: TRBD2 (5 bases). This CDR3 contains 13 residues. The germline V gene encodes CDR1 SGDLS and CDR2 YYNGEE. The germline V and J ends were trimmed by 2 bases and 6 bases, with 10 bases remaining between them.

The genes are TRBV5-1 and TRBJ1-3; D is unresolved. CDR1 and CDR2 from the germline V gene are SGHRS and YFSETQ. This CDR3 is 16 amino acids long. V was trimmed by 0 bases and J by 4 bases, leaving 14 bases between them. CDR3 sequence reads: CASSLGTASLGNTIYF. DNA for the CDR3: TGCGCCAGCAGCTTGGGCACGGCCAGTTTGGGAAACACCATATATTTT.

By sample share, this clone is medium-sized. CDR3 amino acids: CASSGTVDFETQYF. The CDR3 DNA follows: TGTGCCAGCTCCGGGACAGTCGATTTTGAGACCCAGTACTTC. The J gene is TRBJ2-5, the V gene TRBV9; TRBD1 aligns across 7 bases. The CDR3 has 14 residues. The J segment lost 5 bases and the V segment lost 7 bases, leaving 11 bases of the junction unmatched. The germline gives CDR1 SGDLS, CDR2 YYNGEE.